The clone carrying this TCR beta chain came up many times. What it binds is unknown. The data belong to a study of early T cells in non-severe SARS-CoV-2 infection. Study-wide background: Sequenced material consisted of bulk RNA (from unsorted whole blood), and chains were unpaired.

General study points: CD4 and private specificities were missed by VDJdb matching, which favored anti-spike CD8 responses.

Trimming shortened V by 6 bases and J by 2 bases, and 12 bases separated the two germline ends. The CDR3 covers 14 residues. Individual cDNA molecules each received unique molecular identifiers attached to them. A single record per CDR3 protein comes from TCRdb applying MiXCR to the 5' RACE reads. The sample shows more than 60,000 distinct CDR3 sequences, around 12% of them seen only once. Specimen: whole blood, collected at baseline. The genes are TRBV12-3 or TRBV12-4 and TRBJ2-3; the D call may be TRBD1 or TRBD2 (5 bases each). The receptor's source is an adult who was a healthcare worker with PCR-confirmed SARS-CoV-2 infection or an uninfected control (not recorded which). The donor label of this sample is uncertain. CDR3 sequence: CASSLVGTTDTQYF. The CDR3 DNA sequence: TGTGCCAGCAGCTTGGTGGGGACCACAGATACGCAGTATTTT.